This T cell receptor (beta chain) was identified during a study of patients and donors after allogeneic stem cell transplantation. Each CDR3 protein gets one entry after TCRdb re-called the RT-PCR reads with MiXCR. Among about 160,000 distinct CDR3 sequences, around 30% were seen once, and the ten largest hold less than 3.5%. V shed 3 bases and J 5 bases; nucleotides not matched to a gene: 7. This CDR3 region has 16 residues. Germline loops: CDR1 SGHAT, CDR2 FQNNGV. V is TRBV11-2 and J is TRBJ2-5, with 12 bases identical to TRBD1. The TCR sequence derives from a human donor who was either an allogeneic HSCT recipient or a stem cell or donor lymphocyte infusion donor (not recorded which). It is not recorded whose cells these are; they may come from a transplant donor. What was sequenced was blood, either unsorted or a sorted T cell fraction (not recorded which). The CDR3 nucleotides read TGTGCCAGCAGCTTTCCGGGACAGGGGGCTAGGGAGACCCAGTACTTC. This gives the protein CASSFPGQGARETQYF.